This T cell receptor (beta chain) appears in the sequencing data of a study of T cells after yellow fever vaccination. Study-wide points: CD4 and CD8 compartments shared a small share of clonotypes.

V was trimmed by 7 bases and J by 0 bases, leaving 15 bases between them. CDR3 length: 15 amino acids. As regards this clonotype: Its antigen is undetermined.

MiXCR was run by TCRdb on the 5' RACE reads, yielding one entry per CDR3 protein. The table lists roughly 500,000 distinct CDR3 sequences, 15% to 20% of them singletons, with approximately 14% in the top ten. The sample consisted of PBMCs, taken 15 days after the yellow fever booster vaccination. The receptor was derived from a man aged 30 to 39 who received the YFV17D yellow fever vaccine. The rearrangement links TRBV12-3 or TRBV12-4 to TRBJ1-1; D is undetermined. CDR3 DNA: TGTGCCAGCAACCCTCGGGCGGCCATGAACACTGAAGCTTTCTTT. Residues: CASNPRAAMNTEAFF.